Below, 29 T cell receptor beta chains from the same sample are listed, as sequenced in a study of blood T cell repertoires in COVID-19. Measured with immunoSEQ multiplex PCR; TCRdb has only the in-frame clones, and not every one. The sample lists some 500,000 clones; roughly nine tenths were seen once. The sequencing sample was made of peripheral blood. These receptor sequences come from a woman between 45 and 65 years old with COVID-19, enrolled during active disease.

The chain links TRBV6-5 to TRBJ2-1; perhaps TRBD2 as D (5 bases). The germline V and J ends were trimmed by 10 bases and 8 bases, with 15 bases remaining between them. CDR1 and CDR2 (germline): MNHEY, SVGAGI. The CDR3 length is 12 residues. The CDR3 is CATRRLGDEQFF. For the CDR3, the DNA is TGTGCCACGCGCAGGTTGGGAGATGAGCAGTTCTTC.

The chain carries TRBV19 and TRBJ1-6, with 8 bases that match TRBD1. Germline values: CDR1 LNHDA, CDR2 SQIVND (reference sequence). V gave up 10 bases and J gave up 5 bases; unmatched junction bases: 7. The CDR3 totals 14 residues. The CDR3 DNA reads TGTGCCACTCGGACAGGGACCGATAATTCACCCCTCCACTTT. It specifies CATRTGTDNSPLHF.

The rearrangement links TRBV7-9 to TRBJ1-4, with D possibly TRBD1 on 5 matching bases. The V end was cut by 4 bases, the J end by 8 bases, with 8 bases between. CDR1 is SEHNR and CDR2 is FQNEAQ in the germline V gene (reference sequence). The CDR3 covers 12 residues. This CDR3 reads CASSWQGEKLFF. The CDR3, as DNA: TGTGCCAGCAGCTGGCAGGGCGAAAAACTGTTTTTT. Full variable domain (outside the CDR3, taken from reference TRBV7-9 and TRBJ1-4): DTGVSQNPRHKITKRGQNVTFRCDPISEHNRLYWYRQTLGQGPEFLTYFQNEAQLEKSRLLSDRFSAERPKGSFSTLEIQRTEQGDSAMYLCASSWQGEKLFFGSGTQLSVL.

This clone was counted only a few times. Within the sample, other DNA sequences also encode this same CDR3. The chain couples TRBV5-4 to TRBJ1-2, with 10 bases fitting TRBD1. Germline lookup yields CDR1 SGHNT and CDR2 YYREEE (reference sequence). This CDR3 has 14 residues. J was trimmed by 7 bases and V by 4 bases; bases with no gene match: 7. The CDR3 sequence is CASSGDRGLGGYTF. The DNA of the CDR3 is TGTGCCAGCAGCGGGGACAGGGGATTGGGTGGCTACACCTTC.

The CDR3 DNA is TGCGCCAGCAGGCGTGCAACAGGGGGCTCAGCCCTTAGGAGCTCCTACGAGCAGTACTTC. Amino acid sequence: CASRRATGGSALRSSYEQYF. The genes are TRBV5-1 and TRBJ2-7, with 9 bases fitting TRBD1. CDR1 and CDR2 (germline): SGHRS, YFSETQ. The CDR3 consists of 20 residues. The V gene end was trimmed by 5 bases and the J gene end by 0 bases; junction bases not matched to a gene: 21. The variable domain in full, with the rest retrieved from reference TRBV5-1 and TRBJ2-7, is KAGVTQTPRYLIKTRGQQVTLSCSPISGHRSVSWYQQTPGQGLQFLFEYFSETQRNKGNFPGRFSGRQFSNSRSEMNVSTLELGDSALYLCASRRATGGSALRSSYEQYFGPGTRLTVT.

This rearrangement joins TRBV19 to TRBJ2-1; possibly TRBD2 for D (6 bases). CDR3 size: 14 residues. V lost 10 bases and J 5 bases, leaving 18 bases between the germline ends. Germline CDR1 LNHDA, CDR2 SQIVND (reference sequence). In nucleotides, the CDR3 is TGTGCCACGCGGAGGGTAGCTCGAGACAATGAGCAGTTCTTC. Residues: CATRRVARDNEQFF.

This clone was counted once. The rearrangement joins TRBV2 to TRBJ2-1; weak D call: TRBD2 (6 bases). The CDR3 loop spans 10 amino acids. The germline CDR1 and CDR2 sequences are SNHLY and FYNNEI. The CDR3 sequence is CAAGGNEQFF. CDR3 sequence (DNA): TGTGCTGCCGGAGGGAATGAGCAGTTCTTC.

The DNA for the CDR3 is TGCAGCGTCCAACAGGGTAATGGTGAAAAACTGTTTTTT. Protein sequence: CSVQQGNGEKLFF. This chain links TRBV29-1 with TRBJ1-4; tentative D call: TRBD1 (6 bases). The germline V and J ends were trimmed by 6 bases and 7 bases, with 15 bases remaining between them. The CDR3 is made up of 13 amino acids. Germline V lookup: CDR1 SQVTM, CDR2 ANQGSEA.

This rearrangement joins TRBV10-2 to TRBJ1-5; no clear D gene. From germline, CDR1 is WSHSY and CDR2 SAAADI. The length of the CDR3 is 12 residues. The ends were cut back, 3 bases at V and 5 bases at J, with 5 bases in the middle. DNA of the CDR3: TGCGCCAGCAGTGACTCGGATCAGCCCCAGCATTTT. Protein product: CASSDSDQPQHF.

The CDR3 loop reads CATSDSGLGRQHF. Written as DNA, the CDR3 is TGTGCCACCAGTGACTCGGGACTTGGGCGCCAGCATTTT. The chain employs TRBV24-1 and TRBJ1-5, with D tentatively TRBD1 (5 bases). Per the germline V gene, CDR1 is KGHDR and CDR2 is SFDVKD. Trimming left V 4 bases short and J 12 bases short, with 15 bases between. The CDR3 consists of 13 residues.

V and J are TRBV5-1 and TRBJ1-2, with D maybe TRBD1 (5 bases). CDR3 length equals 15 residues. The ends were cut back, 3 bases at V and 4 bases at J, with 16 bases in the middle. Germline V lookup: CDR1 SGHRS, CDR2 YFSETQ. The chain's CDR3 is CASSSSGGSRYGYTF. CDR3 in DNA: TGCGCCAGCAGCTCCTCGGGGGGTTCTCGCTATGGCTACACCTTC. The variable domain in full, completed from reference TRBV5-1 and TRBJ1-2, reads KAGVTQTPRYLIKTRGQQVTLSCSPISGHRSVSWYQQTPGQGLQFLFEYFSETQRNKGNFPGRFSGRQFSNSRSEMNVSTLELGDSALYLCASSSSGGSRYGYTFGSGTRLTVV.

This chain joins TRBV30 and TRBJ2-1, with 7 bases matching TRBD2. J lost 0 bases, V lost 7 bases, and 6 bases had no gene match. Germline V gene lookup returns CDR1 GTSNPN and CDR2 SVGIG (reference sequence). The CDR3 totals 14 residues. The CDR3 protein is CAFQAGSSYNEQFF. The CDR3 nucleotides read TGTGCCTTCCAAGCGGGGAGCTCCTACAATGAGCAGTTCTTC.

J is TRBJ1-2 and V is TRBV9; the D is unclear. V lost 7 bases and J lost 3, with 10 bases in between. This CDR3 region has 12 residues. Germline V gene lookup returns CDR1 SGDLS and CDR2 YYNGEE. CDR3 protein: CASAEADYGYTF. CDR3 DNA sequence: TGTGCCAGCGCCGAGGCTGACTATGGCTACACCTTC.

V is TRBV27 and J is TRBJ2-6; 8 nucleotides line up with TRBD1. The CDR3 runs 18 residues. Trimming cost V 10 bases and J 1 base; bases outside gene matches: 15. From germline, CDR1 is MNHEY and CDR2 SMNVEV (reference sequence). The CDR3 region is CATGIDRGSLSGANVLTF. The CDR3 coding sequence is TGTGCCACCGGGATCGACAGGGGTAGCCTTTCTGGGGCCAACGTCCTGACTTTC. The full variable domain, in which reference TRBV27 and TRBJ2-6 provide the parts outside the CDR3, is EAQVTQNPRYLITVTGKKLTVTCSQNMNHEYMSWYRQDPGLGLRQIYYSMNVEVTDKGDVPEGYKVSRKEKRNFPLILESPSPNQTSLYFCATGIDRGSLSGANVLTFGAGSRLTVL.

The CDR3 DNA reads TGTGCCAGCAGCGTAGCTGACCAGGGCTATGGCTACACCTTC. This gives the protein CASSVADQGYGYTF. The rearrangement links TRBV9 to TRBJ1-2, with D tentatively TRBD1 (5 bases). This CDR3 is built from 14 residues. The V and J ends lost 0 bases and 4 bases respectively, with 10 bases between them. Germline CDR1 reads SGDLS; CDR2 reads YYNGEE.

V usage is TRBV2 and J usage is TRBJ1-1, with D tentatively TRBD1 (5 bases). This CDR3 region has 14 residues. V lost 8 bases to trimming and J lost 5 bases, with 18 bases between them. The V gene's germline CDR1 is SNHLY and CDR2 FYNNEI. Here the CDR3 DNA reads TGTGCCAGCGGGAGGGGACGGATGGAGACTGAAGCTTTCTTT. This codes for CASGRGRMETEAFF.

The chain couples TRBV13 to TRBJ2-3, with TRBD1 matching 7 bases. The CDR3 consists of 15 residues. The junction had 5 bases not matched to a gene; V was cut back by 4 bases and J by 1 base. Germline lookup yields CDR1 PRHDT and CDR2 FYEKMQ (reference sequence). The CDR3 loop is CASSSTGDGTDTQYF. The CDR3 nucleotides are TGTGCCAGCAGCTCAACAGGGGACGGCACAGATACGCAGTATTTT.

The CDR3 DNA reads as TGTGCCAGTAGCCCCACGACAGGGGTGGGCTACACCTTC. Residues: CASSPTTGVGYTF. The J gene is TRBJ1-2, the V gene TRBV19; 8 nucleotides agree with TRBD1. V trimming: 6 bases; J trimming: 8 bases; junction bases outside the gene matches: 8. There are 13 residues in the CDR3. CDR1 is LNHDA, CDR2 SQIVND, per germline (reference sequence). Full variable domain (rest looked up from reference TRBV19 and TRBJ1-2): DGGITQSPKYLFRKEGQNVTLSCEQNLNHDAMYWYRQDPGQGLRLIYYSQIVNDFQKGDIAEGYSVSREKKESFPLTVTSAQKNPTAFYLCASSPTTGVGYTFGSGTRLTVV.

Here the CDR3 reads CASSPGTSTDTQYF. The CDR3 coding sequence is TGTGCCAGCAGCCCCGGGACTAGCACAGATACGCAGTATTTT. The chain recombines TRBV7-3 with TRBJ2-3; D may be TRBD2 (6 bases). With 5 bases removed from V and 0 bases from J, the gap between germline ends came to 9 bases. The CDR3 length is 14 residues. Germline CDR1 and CDR2: SGHTA and FQGTGA.

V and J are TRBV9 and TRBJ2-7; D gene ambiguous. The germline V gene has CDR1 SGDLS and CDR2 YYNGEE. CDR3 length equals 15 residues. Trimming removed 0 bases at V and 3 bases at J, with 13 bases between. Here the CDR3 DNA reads TGTGCCAGCAGCGTAGGGGCAGAAGACCGCTACGAGCAGTACTTC. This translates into CASSVGAEDRYEQYF.

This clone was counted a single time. As DNA, the CDR3 is TGTGCCAGCAGTTTAATAGGGAGTAACTCACCCCTCCACTTT. Residues: CASSLIGSNSPLHF. This chain joins TRBV27 and TRBJ1-6; D call uncertain. The CDR3 is made up of 14 amino acids. V was trimmed by 2 bases and J by 10 bases, leaving 12 bases between them. Germline lookup yields CDR1 MNHEY and CDR2 SMNVEV (reference sequence).

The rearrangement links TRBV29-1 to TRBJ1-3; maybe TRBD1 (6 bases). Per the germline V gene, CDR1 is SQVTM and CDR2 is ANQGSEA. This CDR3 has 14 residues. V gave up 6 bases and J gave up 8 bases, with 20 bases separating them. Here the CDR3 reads CSVTGDNPGDTIYF. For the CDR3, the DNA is TGCAGCGTCACCGGGGACAACCCCGGCGACACCATATATTTT.

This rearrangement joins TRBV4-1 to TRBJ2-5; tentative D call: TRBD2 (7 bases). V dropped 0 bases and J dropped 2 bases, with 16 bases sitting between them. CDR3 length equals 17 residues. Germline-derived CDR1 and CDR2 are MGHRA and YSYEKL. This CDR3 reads CASSQDRAGAVQETQYF. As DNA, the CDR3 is TGCGCCAGCAGCCAAGATCGGGCGGGGGCCGTTCAAGAGACCCAGTACTTC.

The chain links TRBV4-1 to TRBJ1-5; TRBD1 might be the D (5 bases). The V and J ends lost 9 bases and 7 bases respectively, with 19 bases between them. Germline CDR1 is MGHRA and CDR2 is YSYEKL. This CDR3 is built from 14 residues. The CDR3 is CASRRGPTEQPQHF. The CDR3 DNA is TGCGCCAGTCGGAGGGGACCGACGGAACAGCCCCAGCATTTT.

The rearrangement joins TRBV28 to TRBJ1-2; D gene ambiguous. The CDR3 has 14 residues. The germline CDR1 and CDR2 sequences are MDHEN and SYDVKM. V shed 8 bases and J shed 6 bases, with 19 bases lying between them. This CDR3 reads CASQFTRYSDGYTF. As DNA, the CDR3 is TGTGCCAGCCAGTTTACGAGGTATTCGGATGGCTACACCTTC.

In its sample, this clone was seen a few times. The CDR3 DNA sequence: TGTGCCAGCAGTCCCATTGACAGTCCGAATAGCAATCAGCCCCAGCATTTT. Amino acids: CASSPIDSPNSNQPQHF. The chain recombines TRBV28 with TRBJ1-5; D may be TRBD1 (5 bases). Per germline, CDR1 MDHEN and CDR2 SYDVKM. Trimming took off 5 bases at V and 0 bases at J, with 17 bases between the two ends. The CDR3 has 17 amino acids.

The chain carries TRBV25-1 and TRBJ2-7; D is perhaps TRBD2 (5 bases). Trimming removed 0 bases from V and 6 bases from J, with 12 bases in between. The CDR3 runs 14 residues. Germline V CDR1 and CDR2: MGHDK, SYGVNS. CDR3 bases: TGTGCCAGCAGTGAATATCCAGCGGTAGGCGAGCAGTACTTC. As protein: CASSEYPAVGEQYF.

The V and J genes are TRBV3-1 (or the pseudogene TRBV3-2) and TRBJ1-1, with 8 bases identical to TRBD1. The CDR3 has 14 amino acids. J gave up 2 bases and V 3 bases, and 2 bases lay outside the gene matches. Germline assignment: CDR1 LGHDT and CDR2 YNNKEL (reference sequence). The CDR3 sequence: CASSQTGVNTEAFF. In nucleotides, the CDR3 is TGTGCCAGCAGCCAGACAGGGGTAAACACTGAAGCTTTCTTT.

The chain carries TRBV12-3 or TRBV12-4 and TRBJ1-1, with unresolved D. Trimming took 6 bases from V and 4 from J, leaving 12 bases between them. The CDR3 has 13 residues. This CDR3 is CASSRQISTEAFF. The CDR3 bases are TGTGCCAGCAGCCGCCAGATAAGCACTGAAGCTTTCTTT.